This T cell receptor beta chain is drawn from a study of T-cell reconstitution after alpha-beta-depleted transplantation in children. This clonotype was seen repeatedly, ten times or more. This CDR3 contains 15 residues. V was pared by 5 bases and J by 5 bases, with 16 bases between. The germline V gene encodes CDR1 MNHNS and CDR2 SASEGT. TCRbeta library construction was performed incorporating unique molecular identifiers. TCRdb re-called the PCR reads through MiXCR, storing one row per CDR3 protein. The profile shows 580,000 or so distinct CDR3 sequences, about 21% of them singletons. This sample comprised PBMCs, mostly from graft donor cells, obtained 360 days after TCRalphabeta/CD19-depleted stem cell transplant. This clonotype was sampled from a boy under three years old who had a stem cell transplant for acute myeloid leukemia, so the T cells may come from the graft donor. The chain joins TRBV6-1 to TRBJ2-4; D possibly corresponds to TRBD1 (6 bases). This chain's CDR3 is CASSLVRGPQNIQYF. The CDR3 DNA sequence: TGTGCCAGCAGTCTTGTCAGGGGACCTCAAAACATTCAGTACTTC.